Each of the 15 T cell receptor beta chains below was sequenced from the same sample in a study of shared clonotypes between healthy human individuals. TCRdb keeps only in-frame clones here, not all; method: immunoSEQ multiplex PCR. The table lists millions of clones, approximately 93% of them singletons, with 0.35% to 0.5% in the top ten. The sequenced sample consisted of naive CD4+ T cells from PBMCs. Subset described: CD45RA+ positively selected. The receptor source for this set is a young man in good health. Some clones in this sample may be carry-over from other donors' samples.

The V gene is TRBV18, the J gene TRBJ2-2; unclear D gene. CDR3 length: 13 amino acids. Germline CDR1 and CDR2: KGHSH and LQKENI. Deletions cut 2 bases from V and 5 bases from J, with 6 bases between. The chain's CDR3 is CASSPRVTGELFF. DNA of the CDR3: TGTGCCAGCTCACCAAGGGTGACCGGGGAGCTGTTTTTT.

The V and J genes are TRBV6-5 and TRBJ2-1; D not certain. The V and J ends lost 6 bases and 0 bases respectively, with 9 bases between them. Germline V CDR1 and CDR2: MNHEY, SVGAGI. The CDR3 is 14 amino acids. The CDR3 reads CASRSEVSYNEQFF. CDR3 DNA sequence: TGTGCCAGCAGGAGCGAGGTCTCCTACAATGAGCAGTTCTTC.

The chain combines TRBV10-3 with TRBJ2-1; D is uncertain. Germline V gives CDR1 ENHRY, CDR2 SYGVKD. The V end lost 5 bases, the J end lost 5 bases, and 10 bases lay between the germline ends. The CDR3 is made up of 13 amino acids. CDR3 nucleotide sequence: TGTGCCATCAGTCAATCCTTCAACAATGAGCAGTTCTTC. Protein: CAISQSFNNEQFF.

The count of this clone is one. The CDR3 bases are TGTGCCAGCAAGAGAAGTGGACAGTTAGCTAACTATGGCTACACCTTC. Protein product: CASKRSGQLANYGYTF. The chain joins TRBV28 to TRBJ1-2, with D tentatively TRBD1 (6 bases). Trimming cost V 7 bases and J 0 bases, with 18 bases left between them. Germline CDR1 MDHEN, CDR2 SYDVKM. There are 16 residues in the CDR3.

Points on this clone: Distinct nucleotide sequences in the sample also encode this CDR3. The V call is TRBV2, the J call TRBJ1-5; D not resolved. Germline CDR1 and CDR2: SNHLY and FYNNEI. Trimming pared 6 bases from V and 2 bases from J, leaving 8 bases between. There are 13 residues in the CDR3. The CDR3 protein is CASSVRGNQPQHF. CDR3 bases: TGTGCCAGCAGCGTGCGCGGCAATCAGCCCCAGCATTTT.

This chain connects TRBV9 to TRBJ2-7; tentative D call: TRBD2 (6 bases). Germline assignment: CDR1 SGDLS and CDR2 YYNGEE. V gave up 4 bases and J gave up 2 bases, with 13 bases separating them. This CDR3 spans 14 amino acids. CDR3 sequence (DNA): TGTGCCAGCAGCCCCGGTGGAGGGACCTACGAGCAGTACTTC. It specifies CASSPGGGTYEQYF.

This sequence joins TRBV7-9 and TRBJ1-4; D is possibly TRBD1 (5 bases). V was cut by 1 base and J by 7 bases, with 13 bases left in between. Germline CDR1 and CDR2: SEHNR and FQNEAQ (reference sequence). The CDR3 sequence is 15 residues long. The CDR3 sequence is CASSLGQGFGEKLFF. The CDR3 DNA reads TGTGCCAGCAGCTTAGGTCAGGGTTTCGGTGAAAAACTGTTTTTT.

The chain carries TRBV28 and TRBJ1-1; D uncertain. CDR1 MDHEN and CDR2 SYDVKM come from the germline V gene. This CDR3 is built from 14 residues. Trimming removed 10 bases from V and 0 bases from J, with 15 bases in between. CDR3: CAIAARALNTEAFF. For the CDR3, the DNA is TGTGCCATCGCGGCCCGGGCCTTGAACACTGAAGCTTTCTTT.

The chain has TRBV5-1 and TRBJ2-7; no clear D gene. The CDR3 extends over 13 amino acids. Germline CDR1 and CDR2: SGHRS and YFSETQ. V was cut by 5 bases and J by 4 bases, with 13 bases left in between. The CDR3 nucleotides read TGCGCCAGCAGACCCCAAGTTGGTTACGAGCAGTACTTC. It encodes CASRPQVGYEQYF.

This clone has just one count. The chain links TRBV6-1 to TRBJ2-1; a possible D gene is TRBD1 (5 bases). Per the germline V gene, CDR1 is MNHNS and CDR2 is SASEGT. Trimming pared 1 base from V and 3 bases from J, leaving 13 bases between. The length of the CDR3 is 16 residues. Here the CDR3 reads CASSEGAGFFYNEQFF. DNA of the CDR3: TGTGCCAGCAGTGAAGGGGCAGGGTTTTTCTACAATGAGCAGTTCTTC.

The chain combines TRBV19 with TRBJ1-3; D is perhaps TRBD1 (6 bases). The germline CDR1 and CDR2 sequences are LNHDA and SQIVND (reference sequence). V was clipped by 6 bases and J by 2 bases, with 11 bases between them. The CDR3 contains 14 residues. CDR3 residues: CASSPTGTGNTIYF. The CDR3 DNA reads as TGTGCCAGTAGCCCGACAGGTACTGGAAACACCATATATTTT.

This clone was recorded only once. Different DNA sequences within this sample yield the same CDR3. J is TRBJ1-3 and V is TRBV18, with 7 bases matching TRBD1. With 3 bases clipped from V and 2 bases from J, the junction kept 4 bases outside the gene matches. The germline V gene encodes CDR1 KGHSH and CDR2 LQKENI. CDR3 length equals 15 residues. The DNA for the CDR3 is TGTGCCAGCTCACCCCAGGGGGGCACTGGAAACACCATATATTTT. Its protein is CASSPQGGTGNTIYF.

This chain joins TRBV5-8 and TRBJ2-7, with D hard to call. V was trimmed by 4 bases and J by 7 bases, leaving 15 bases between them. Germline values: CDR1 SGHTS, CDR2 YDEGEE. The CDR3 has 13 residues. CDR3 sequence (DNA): TGTGCCAGCAGCGTGGGCCCAGCCTTAGAGCAGTACTTC. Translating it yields CASSVGPALEQYF. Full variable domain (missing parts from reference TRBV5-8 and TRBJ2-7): EAGVTQSPTHLIKTRGQQATLRCSPISGHTSVYWYQQALGLGLQFLLWYDEGEERNRGNFPPRFSGRQFPNYSSELNVNALELEDSALYLCASSVGPALEQYFGPGTRLTVT.

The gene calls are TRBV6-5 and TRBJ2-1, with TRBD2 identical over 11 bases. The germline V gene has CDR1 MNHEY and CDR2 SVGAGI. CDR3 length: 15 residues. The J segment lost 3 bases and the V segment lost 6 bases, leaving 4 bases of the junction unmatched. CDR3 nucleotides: TGTGCCAGCAGGGTACTAGCGGGAGACTACAATGAGCAGTTCTTC. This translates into CASRVLAGDYNEQFF.

The CDR3 nucleotides read TGTGCCAGCAGTAAGACAGGGGCCGCGCCCAGATTCGAGCAGTACTTC. Its protein product is CASSKTGAAPRFEQYF. The rearrangement joins TRBV27 to TRBJ2-7, with 8 bases fitting TRBD1. The CDR3 has 16 residues. Germline trimming cut 5 bases from V and 6 bases from J; bases unmatched to any gene: 15. Looked up from germline, CDR1 is MNHEY and CDR2 is SMNVEV (reference sequence).